These 22 T cell receptor beta chains were sequenced from one sample in a study of blood T cell repertoires in COVID-19. Sequencing was performed with immunoSEQ multiplex PCR; in TCRdb, only in-frame clones are kept and a portion is missing. The sample has a few hundred thousand clones, about 87% seen once; the top ten hold 5.5% to 8%. The sample comprised peripheral blood. The source of these receptors is a woman aged 30 to 39 who had recovered from COVID-19.

The chain is built from TRBV30 and TRBJ2-5; D remains unclear. Germline CDR1 and CDR2: GTSNPN and SVGIG (reference sequence). The V gene lost 4 bases and the J gene lost 5 bases, with 17 bases spanning the gap. The CDR3 sequence is 14 residues long. This CDR3 is CAWKLVRTVETQYF. Here the CDR3 DNA reads TGTGCCTGGAAGTTGGTCCGCACGGTGGAGACCCAGTACTTC.

This clone was observed once. The J gene is TRBJ2-5, the V gene TRBV28; 7 bases fit TRBD2. J was trimmed by 4 bases and V by 4 bases; bases with no gene match: 21. Per the germline V gene, CDR1 is MDHEN and CDR2 is SYDVKM. This CDR3 comprises 19 residues. The DNA for the CDR3 is TGTGCCAGCAGTTCGATTCGACGCCGACTAGCCGCGATCGGAGAGACCCAGTACTTC. Its protein product is CASSSIRRRLAAIGETQYF.

The chain employs TRBV7-9 and TRBJ1-2, with 10 bases matching TRBD1. V gave up 5 bases and J gave up 3 bases; unmatched junction bases: 6. The germline CDR1 and CDR2 sequences are SEHNR and FQNEAQ (reference sequence). This CDR3 is built from 15 residues. DNA of the CDR3: TGTGCCAGCAGCCCAACGACAGGGGGCGACTATGGCTACACCTTC. Translated, it gives CASSPTTGGDYGYTF.

The chain uses TRBV6-5 and TRBJ2-7; D remains ambiguous. From germline, CDR1 is MNHEY and CDR2 SVGAGI. There are 13 residues in the CDR3. Trimming removed 7 bases from V and 0 bases from J, with 10 bases in between. The CDR3 nucleotides read TGTGCCAGCACACTCTCCCTCTCCTACGAGCAGTACTTC. It yields the protein CASTLSLSYEQYF.

The CDR3: CASSYLLGRGYSPLHF. CDR3 nucleotides: TGTGCCAGCAGTTACTTGCTCGGCAGGGGGTATTCACCCCTCCACTTT. The V call is TRBV6-5, the J call TRBJ1-6; 7 bases are a match to TRBD1. The CDR3 contains 16 residues. The germline V gene encodes CDR1 MNHEY and CDR2 SVGAGI. The V gene end was trimmed by 1 base and the J gene end by 8 bases; junction bases not matched to a gene: 8.

The rearrangement links TRBV21-1 to TRBJ2-4; the D call in the table, TRBD1, was not verified against the DNA. TRBV21-1 is noted as a pseudogene. The CDR3 totals 15 residues. The CDR3 spells CASSSTGIGKNIQYF. CDR3 DNA: TGTGCCAGCAGCAGCACAGGGATTGGCAAAAACATTCAGTACTTC.

The V and J genes are TRBV3-1 (or the pseudogene TRBV3-2) and TRBJ2-7; tentative D call: TRBD2 (6 bases). V shed 5 bases and J shed 7 bases, with 12 bases lying between them. CDR1 is LGHDT, CDR2 YNNKEL, per germline (reference sequence). This CDR3 has 12 amino acids. The CDR3 sequence is CASSSLRGEQYF. CDR3 sequence (DNA): TGTGCCAGCAGCTCCCTTCGGGGGGAGCAGTACTTC.

The chain is built from TRBV30 and TRBJ2-7, with 12 bases identical to TRBD1. J lost 7 bases, V lost 0 bases, and 7 bases had no gene match. The CDR3 has 15 amino acids. Germline V gene data show CDR1 as GTSNPN and CDR2 as SVGIG (reference sequence). The CDR3 bases are TGTGCCTGGAGTGTACCGGGACAGGGGGCGGAAGAGCAGTACTTC. This translates into CAWSVPGQGAEEQYF. The full variable domain, completed using reference TRBV30 and TRBJ2-7, is SQTIHQWPATLVQPVGSPLSLECTVEGTSNPNLYWYRQAAGRGLQLLFYSVGIGQISSEVPQNLSASRPQDRQFILSSKKLLLSDSGFYLCAWSVPGQGAEEQYFGPGTRLTVT.

The chain has TRBV28 and TRBJ2-3, with 10 bases matching TRBD2. Germline values: CDR1 MDHEN, CDR2 SYDVKM. J lost 8 bases, V lost 6 bases, and 11 bases had no gene match. This CDR3 is built from 15 residues. CDR3 residues: CASRHSGGLVPTQYF. CDR3 nucleotide sequence: TGTGCCAGCAGACATAGCGGGGGGCTCGTCCCTACGCAGTATTTT. Supplemented by reference TRBV28 and TRBJ2-3, the full variable domain reads DVKVTQSSRYLVKRTGEKVFLECVQDMDHENMFWYRQDPGLGLRLIYFSYDVKMKEKGDIPEGYSVSREKKERFSLILESASTNQTSMYLCASRHSGGLVPTQYFGPGTRLTVL.

The rearrangement joins TRBV7-8 to TRBJ2-7; 10 positions match TRBD1. The CDR3 covers 15 residues. Germline CDR1 and CDR2: SGHVS and FQNEAQ. V lost 1 base and J lost 4; bases outside the gene matches: 4. The CDR3 reads CASSLETGGRYEQYF. DNA for the CDR3: TGTGCCAGCAGCTTAGAGACAGGGGGCAGGTACGAGCAGTACTTC.

The chain is built from TRBV5-1 and TRBJ2-5; 10 bases are a match to TRBD1. Losses at the gene ends were 2 bases for V and 3 bases for J; bases not matched to a gene: 4. This CDR3 is 15 amino acids long. Per germline, CDR1 SGHRS and CDR2 YFSETQ. CDR3 DNA: TGCGCCAGCAGCTTCTCCGGGACAGGGGAAGAGACCCAGTACTTC. As protein: CASSFSGTGEETQYF.

A single count supports this clone. The chain's CDR3 is CASSRRGGTGKDNEKLFF. The CDR3 DNA follows: TGTGCCAGCAGCCGACGGGGAGGGACAGGGAAAGACAATGAAAAACTGTTTTTT. The chain combines TRBV13 with TRBJ1-4; TRBD1 aligns across 9 bases. With V trimmed by 5 bases and J by 5 bases, 15 bases remained unmatched. Germline loops: CDR1 PRHDT, CDR2 FYEKMQ (reference sequence). This CDR3 has 18 amino acids.

This clone has only one observation. The V and J genes are TRBV4-2 and TRBJ2-1, with TRBD2 matching 10 bases. V was pared by 3 bases and J by 4 bases, with 6 bases of the junction left unmatched. This CDR3 comprises 16 residues. The germline V gene has CDR1 LGHNA and CDR2 YNFKEQ. The CDR3 nucleotides are TGTGCCAGCAGCCAGGAAACTAGCGGGACATACAATGAGCAGTTCTTC. Protein: CASSQETSGTYNEQFF.

The CDR3 loop reads CASSQEGAFGYTF. In DNA, the CDR3 is TGTGCCAGCAGCCAAGAGGGGGCGTTTGGCTACACCTTC. The chain employs TRBV3-1 (or the pseudogene TRBV3-2) and TRBJ1-2, with a possible D match to TRBD1 (6 bases). The V gene lost 0 bases and the J gene lost 7 bases, with 9 bases spanning the gap. CDR1 and CDR2 from the germline V gene are LGHDT and YNNKEL (reference sequence). The CDR3 consists of 13 residues.

This clone appeared a single time. CDR3 sequence: CASSLQGLANYGYTF. The CDR3 DNA reads TGTGCCAGCAGTCTACAGGGGCTAGCTAACTATGGCTACACCTTC. This sequence joins TRBV6-5 and TRBJ1-2; 7 nucleotides align to TRBD1. The CDR3 length is 15 residues. CDR1 is MNHEY, CDR2 SVGAGI, per germline. The V gene end was trimmed by 5 bases and the J gene end by 0 bases; junction bases not matched to a gene: 6.

The rearrangement joins TRBV6-2 or TRBV6-3 to TRBJ2-3; possibly TRBD2 for D (5 bases). Trimming stripped 0 bases from V and 6 bases from J, with 13 bases between. The CDR3 extends over 15 amino acids. Looked up from germline, CDR1 is MNHEY and CDR2 is SVGEGT. The CDR3 DNA is TGTGCCAGCAGTTACTCGATCTCTAGCTCGGATACGCAGTATTTT. Translating gives CASSYSISSSDTQYF.

The V and J genes are TRBV27 and TRBJ1-6; TRBD1 matches at 7 bases. With 3 bases clipped from V and 6 bases from J, the junction kept 8 bases outside the gene matches. The CDR3 has 16 residues. CDR1 and CDR2 from the germline V gene are MNHEY and SMNVEV (reference sequence). CDR3 protein: CASSFSQTGINSPLHF. For the CDR3, the DNA is TGTGCCAGCAGTTTTTCCCAGACAGGGATTAATTCACCCCTCCACTTT.

This chain links TRBV4-2 with TRBJ2-7, with a weak D call TRBD1 (6 bases). This CDR3 is 16 amino acids long. CDR1 is LGHNA and CDR2 is YNFKEQ in the germline V gene. V shed 0 bases and J shed 2 bases, with 14 bases lying between them. CDR3 region: CASSQDGGRGAYEQYF. The CDR3 nucleotides read TGTGCCAGCAGCCAAGATGGGGGCAGGGGTGCCTACGAGCAGTACTTC.

This chain connects TRBV30 to TRBJ1-1; D uncertain. Germline V gives CDR1 GTSNPN, CDR2 SVGIG (reference sequence). Trimming stripped 3 bases from V and 3 bases from J, with 11 bases between. The CDR3 covers 13 residues. The DNA of the CDR3 is TGTGCCTGGAGAAAACAGTCCGACACTGAAGCTTTCTTT. The encoded protein is CAWRKQSDTEAFF. Complete variable domain (other parts from reference TRBV30 and TRBJ1-1): SQTIHQWPATLVQPVGSPLSLECTVEGTSNPNLYWYRQAAGRGLQLLFYSVGIGQISSEVPQNLSASRPQDRQFILSSKKLLLSDSGFYLCAWRKQSDTEAFFGQGTRLTVV.

This chain connects TRBV5-6 to TRBJ2-3, with 14 bases aligning to TRBD2. This CDR3 contains 18 residues. Germline CDR1 is SGHDT and CDR2 is YYEEEE. The V and J ends lost 0 bases and 2 bases, in that order; junction bases with no gene match: 5. The DNA for the CDR3 is TGTGCCAGCAGCTTGGGGACTAGCGGGGGGATCTTCACAGATACGCAGTATTTT. Protein sequence: CASSLGTSGGIFTDTQYF.

This rearrangement joins TRBV25-1 to TRBJ1-2; 10 bases line up with TRBD1. V was pared by 4 bases and J by 2 bases, with 10 bases of the junction left unmatched. The CDR3 loop spans 17 amino acids. Germline lookup yields CDR1 MGHDK and CDR2 SYGVNS. The CDR3 sequence is CASSGTGTGDFNYGYTF. DNA of the CDR3: TGTGCCAGCAGTGGGACCGGGACAGGGGATTTCAACTATGGCTACACCTTC.

This clone occurred once. The chain has TRBV30 and TRBJ2-7; maybe TRBD1 (6 bases). From germline, CDR1 is GTSNPN and CDR2 SVGIG (reference sequence). This CDR3 comprises 15 residues. Trimming left V 3 bases short and J 3 bases short, with 18 bases between. CDR3 residues: CAWSVRQALSYEQYF. The CDR3 nucleotides are TGTGCCTGGAGCGTAAGACAGGCTTTAAGCTACGAGCAGTACTTC.